Shown below are 15 T cell receptor beta chains from a single sample sequenced in a study of early T cells in non-severe SARS-CoV-2 infection (dated by TCRdb to the early 2020s). To prepare the library, 5' RACE was applied. TCRdb lists the instrument as NextSeq 500. Using fastp trimming at Q25 and MiXCR clonotype assembly, TCRdb reanalyzed the public sequencing data and kept in-frame beta chains. Every entry covers one CDR3 protein and lists the most common genes and DNA from its rows. This sample has tens of thousands of distinct CDR3 sequences in its table, and under 15% of those were observed once. Roughly 7% of the sample lies in the top ten. Source material: whole blood. The receptors were gathered from an adult who was a healthcare worker with PCR-confirmed SARS-CoV-2 infection or an uninfected control (not recorded which).

As DNA, the CDR3 is TGTGCCAGTAGTCTCGCTAGCGGGAGCACAGATACGCAGTATTTT. Encoded protein: CASSLASGSTDTQYF. This chain links TRBV19 with TRBJ2-3; 8 bases are a match to TRBD2. The CDR3 spans 15 residues. CDR1 is LNHDA, CDR2 SQIVND, per germline (reference sequence). With 5 bases clipped from V and 0 bases from J, the junction kept 4 bases outside the gene matches.

The CDR3 sequence is CSAGGGGNQPQHF. Written as DNA, the CDR3 is TGCAGCGCCGGAGGAGGGGGCAATCAGCCCCAGCATTTT. The chain couples TRBV29-1 to TRBJ1-5; D might be TRBD1 (5 bases). The CDR3 runs to 13 residues. Germline V CDR1 and CDR2: SQVTM, ANQGSEA. The germline V and J ends were trimmed by 7 bases and 2 bases, with 12 bases remaining between them.

This rearrangement joins TRBV3-1 to TRBJ2-7; no clear D. Between the trimmed V and J ends, which lost 1 base and 3 bases, there was a span of 13 bases. The length of the CDR3 is 15 residues. Germline-derived CDR1 and CDR2 are LGHDT and YNNKEL (reference sequence). CDR3 in DNA: TGTGCCAGCAGCCAAGGCCCGGACGGCTACTACGAGCAGTACTTC. Translating it yields CASSQGPDGYYEQYF.

This clonotype was recorded many times. The chain employs TRBV20-1 and TRBJ2-1; TRBD2 agrees at 13 bases. The CDR3 runs 15 residues. Unmatched junction bases numbered 10, after V lost 6 bases and J lost 8 bases. Germline-derived CDR1 and CDR2 are DFQATT and SNEGSKA (reference sequence). The CDR3 loop is CSAWTSGRRKDEQFF. DNA of the CDR3: TGCAGTGCGTGGACTAGCGGGAGACGGAAGGATGAGCAGTTCTTC.

The rearrangement uses TRBV7-2 and TRBJ2-1; TRBD1 matches 10 bases. Germline V gene sequence: CDR1 SGHTA, CDR2 FQGNSA. Trimming at V came to 7 bases and at J to 8 bases, leaving 8 bases not matched to a gene. The CDR3 has 14 amino acids. The CDR3 DNA sequence: TGTGCCAGCACCGAATTGACAGGGGGCGATGAGCAGTTCTTC. This encodes CASTELTGGDEQFF.

The chain has TRBV14 and TRBJ2-2; D may be TRBD1 or TRBD2 (5 bases each). V was shortened by 4 bases and J by 0 bases, with 9 bases between the two germline ends. The CDR3 has 15 amino acids. From germline, CDR1 is SGHDN and CDR2 FVKESK. The CDR3 bases are TGTGCCAGCAGCCTGTGGGACCCGAACACCGGGGAGCTGTTTTTT. It translates to CASSLWDPNTGELFF.

The chain links TRBV20-1 to TRBJ2-3, with D tentatively TRBD1 or TRBD2 (6 bases each). Trimming removed 3 bases from V and 2 bases from J, with 15 bases in between. The CDR3 is made up of 15 amino acids. Germline V gene sequence: CDR1 DFQATT, CDR2 SNEGSKA (reference sequence). The DNA for the CDR3 is TGCAGTGCTAGGAGGGGGGCTGGAGACACAGATACGCAGTATTTT. As protein: CSARRGAGDTDTQYF.

This clonotype was recorded at least ten times. The V and J genes are TRBV4-1 and TRBJ1-2; D is ambiguous. V shed 4 bases and J shed 8 bases, with 26 bases lying between them. This CDR3 is built from 17 residues. CDR1 is MGHRA, CDR2 YSYEKL, per germline. The CDR3 DNA reads as TGCGCCAGCAGCCTGAGGGTGGAGGGAGCCGGAGTGGGCGGCTACACCTTC. Its protein is CASSLRVEGAGVGGYTF.

Only a few counts were recorded for this clonotype. V is TRBV20-1 and J is TRBJ2-1; 9 nucleotides agree with TRBD2. This CDR3 is built from 15 residues. Losses at the gene ends were 4 bases for V and 7 bases for J; bases not matched to a gene: 11. CDR1 and CDR2 from the germline V gene are DFQATT and SNEGSKA (reference sequence). The CDR3 loop reads CSATHSGSGGNEQFF. The CDR3 coding sequence is TGCAGTGCTACACATAGCGGGAGCGGGGGGAATGAGCAGTTCTTC.

Only a few counts were recorded for this clonotype. The genes are TRBV11-3 and TRBJ2-3; D is ambiguous. The CDR3 runs to 12 residues. Trimming took off 7 bases at V and 4 bases at J, with 9 bases between the two ends. Germline assignment: CDR1 SGHNT and CDR2 YENEEA. The DNA for the CDR3 is TGTGCCAGCACCCTTTGGGCAGATACGCAGTATTTT. It encodes CASTLWADTQYF. Drawing the rest from reference TRBV11-3 and TRBJ2-3, the complete variable domain is EAGVVQSPRYKIIEKKQPVAFWCNPISGHNTLYWYLQNLGQGPELLIRYENEEAVDDSQLPKDRFSAERLKGVDSTLKIQPAELGDSAVYLCASTLWADTQYFGPGTRLTVL.

The genes are TRBV5-1 and TRBJ1-2, with 7 bases fitting TRBD1. The CDR3 is 13 residues long. After removal of 0 bases from V and 8 bases from J, the junction contained 4 bases not matched to a gene. The germline V gene encodes CDR1 SGHRS and CDR2 YFSETQ. The DNA for the CDR3 is TGCGCCAGCAGCTTGGTTCCAGGGGGAGGCTACACCTTC. Translating it yields CASSLVPGGGYTF.

A note on this clonotype: The junction does not match germline at one end; this may be a read error. The chain has TRBV5-8 and TRBJ2-7; D is uncertain. The V gene's germline CDR1 is SGHTS and CDR2 YDEGEE. This CDR3 region has 10 residues. The CDR3 loop is CASSLANDGF. CDR3 sequence (DNA): TGTGCCAGCAGCTTGGCGAATGATGGATTC.

Only a few counts were recorded for this clonotype. The chain links TRBV12-3 or TRBV12-4 to TRBJ1-1; D ambiguous. The germline V and J ends were trimmed by 6 bases and 1 base, with 12 bases remaining between them. This CDR3 has 14 residues. The CDR3 nucleotides are TGTGCCAGCAGCCCAATAGCGGAGAACACTGAAGCTTTCTTT. Translated, it gives CASSPIAENTEAFF.

This clonotype was seen a single time. Germline is not matched at one junction end, which may reflect a read error. The gene calls are TRBV6-2 or TRBV6-3 and TRBJ2-7, with 8 positions matching TRBD1. The CDR3 covers 16 residues. From germline, CDR1 is MNHEY and CDR2 SVGEGT. The CDR3 loop reads CASSQRPGQDPYVQYF. In DNA, the CDR3 is TGTGCCAGCAGTCAAAGACCGGGACAGGACCCCTACGTGCAGTACTTC.

This clonotype showed up just a few times. The genes are TRBV9 and TRBJ1-2; D might be TRBD1 (6 bases). Germline values: CDR1 SGDLS, CDR2 YYNGEE. Between the trimmed V and J ends, which lost 0 bases and 2 bases, there was a span of 8 bases. This CDR3 has 14 amino acids. In nucleotides, the CDR3 is TGTGCCAGCAGCGTAGACAGGGCGAACTATGGCTACACCTTC. Protein sequence: CASSVDRANYGYTF.